The 2 T cell receptor beta chains given below trace back to one sample, sequenced in a study of blood T cells in healthy people across ages. A second PCR of 7 to 11 cycles used a sample-barcoded 5' primer and a J-beta primer mix. MiXCR, run by TCRdb on the 5' RACE reads, gives a single entry per CDR3 protein. Seen here are 600,000 to 800,000 distinct CDR3 sequences, roughly half observed once, and the top ten hold around an eighth. The sequenced sample consisted of blood. These receptors were obtained from a woman at least 80 years old in good health.

The J gene is TRBJ1-1, the V gene TRBV19; no clear D. Germline assignment: CDR1 LNHDA and CDR2 SQIVND (reference sequence). Trimming removed 2 bases at V and 0 bases at J, with 7 bases between. This CDR3 is 14 amino acids long. CDR3 DNA: TGTGCCAGTAGTATAAGGACGGTGAACACTGAAGCTTTCTTT. It translates to CASSIRTVNTEAFF.

V and J are TRBV10-3 and TRBJ2-1; possible D gene TRBD1, 6 bases. Germline V CDR1 and CDR2: ENHRY, SYGVKD. The ends were cut back, 3 bases at V and 1 base at J, with 10 bases in the middle. The CDR3 sequence is 15 residues long. CDR3 in amino acids: CAISEPGASYNEQFF. Here the CDR3 DNA reads TGTGCCATCAGTGAACCAGGGGCATCCTACAATGAGCAGTTCTTC.